The subject of this entry is one T cell receptor (beta chain). Its specificity is not known. This CDR3 has 14 residues. Trimming removed 4 bases from V and 2 bases from J, with 9 bases in between. This sample was taken from a study of T cells after yellow fever vaccination. Overall study: Preparation of fractions with low cell numbers was performed using SMART-Seq v4 Ultra Low Input. General study findings and limits: Secondary responses were weaker yet peaked faster, day 5 versus 15.

TCRdb reprocessed the 5' RACE reads with MiXCR, giving one entry per CDR3 protein. The table has 450,000 to 650,000 distinct CDR3 sequences, approximately 13% seen once. This specimen was PBMCs, taken on the day of the yellow fever booster vaccination. This receptor was identified in a man aged 30-40 years who received the YFV17D yellow fever vaccine. The rearrangement uses TRBV12-3 or TRBV12-4 and TRBJ1-3; possibly TRBD1 for D (5 bases). CDR3 DNA sequence: TGTGCCAGCAGTTCTGCAGGGACTGGAAACACCATATATTTT. It translates to CASSSAGTGNTIYF.